This T cell receptor (beta chain) was obtained from a study of PD-1 blockade in classical Hodgkin lymphoma. Brentuximab vedotin exposure varied among the patients, all of whom had relapsed after autologous stem cell transplantation. The best responses consisted of complete response, partial response or progressive disease. Study-wide results and limits: Relapsed/refractory patients reportedly had the lowest baseline TCR diversity, below newly diagnosed patients, who were below healthy donors.

In this sample, this clone turned up once. Its specificity is not known. Trimming pared 6 bases from V and 9 bases from J, leaving 17 bases between. Germline V gene sequence: CDR1 SGHVS, CDR2 FQNEAQ. The CDR3 covers 13 residues. Repertoires were generated with immunoSEQ multiplex PCR, while TCRdb's copy carries only in-frame clones and drops some. The sample lists about 7,400 clones, around 78% occurring once. This sequence was found in a human donor with classical Hodgkin lymphoma. The genes are TRBV7-8 and TRBJ2-5; D ambiguous. The specimen was peripheral blood mononuclear cells (PBMCs), collected before the second cycle of nivolumab. The CDR3 DNA reads TGTGCCAGCAGTCGCACTGAGCTCTCGGCCCAGTACTTC. This codes for CASSRTELSAQYF.